Shown below are 7 T cell receptor beta chains from a single sample sequenced in a study of control samples from healthy donors and cancer patients (TCRdb year 2020). Libraries came from the immunoSEQ multiplex PCR assay. TCRdb provides this immuneACCESS table in a form limited to in-frame rearrangements. Some clones are lacking; in checked studies, under half of them reflect an unresolved V gene, and why the rest are absent is not known. A total of about 28,000 clones appear in this sample, 75% to 95% of them only once. Roughly 12% of the sample is in the top ten clones. Specimen: PBMCs. The receptors stem from a man aged 50-59 years with lung cancer.

The CDR3 protein is CASSQEMDRSNYGYTF. CDR3 nucleotides: TGCGCCAGCAGCCAAGAAATGGACAGGTCTAACTATGGCTACACCTTC. The rearrangement links TRBV4-3 to TRBJ1-2, with 7 bases fitting TRBD1. V shed 0 bases, J shed 0 bases, and the junction held 4 bases outside the gene matches. The CDR3 length is 16 residues. In germline, CDR1 is LGHNA, CDR2 YSLEER.

The chain uses TRBV6-5 and TRBJ1-5, with TRBD1 as a possible D gene (5 bases). CDR3 length: 15 amino acids. The germline CDR1 and CDR2 sequences are MNHEY and SVGAGI. V lost 0 bases and J lost 2, with 8 bases in between. Here the CDR3 DNA reads TGTGCCAGCAGTTACTCTGGCAGGGGCAATCAGCCCCAGCATTTT. Its protein product is CASSYSGRGNQPQHF.

The genes are TRBV7-2 and TRBJ2-7; D not resolved. The CDR3 runs 15 residues. The V end lost 1 base, the J end lost 2 bases, and 12 bases lay between the germline ends. Germline V lookup: CDR1 SGHTA, CDR2 FQGNSA. CDR3 DNA: TGTGCCAGCAGCTTAGTGGGGTATTCCCCCTACGAGCAGTACTTC. This encodes CASSLVGYSPYEQYF.

This chain links TRBV15 with TRBJ1-3; the D is unclear. The CDR3 covers 15 residues. With 3 bases removed from V and 4 bases from J, the gap between germline ends came to 13 bases. Per germline, CDR1 LNHNV and CDR2 YYDKDF (reference sequence). The CDR3 DNA reads as TGTGCCACCAGCAGCGAAGCCAGCAGGGGAAACACCATATATTTT. Translating gives CATSSEASRGNTIYF.

This rearrangement joins TRBV13 to TRBJ2-3; TRBD2 aligns across 12 bases. V trimming: 1 base; J trimming: 3 bases; junction bases outside the gene matches: 2. CDR3 size: 16 residues. Germline V gene lookup returns CDR1 PRHDT and CDR2 FYEKMQ (reference sequence). The CDR3 region has the DNA TGTGCCAGCAGCTTAGAGCTAGCGGGGGGGACAGATACGCAGTATTTT. This sequence encodes CASSLELAGGTDTQYF.

The CDR3 spells CASSMWTPQSNEKLFF. The CDR3 DNA follows: TGTGCCAGTAGTATGTGGACCCCGCAGTCTAATGAAAAACTGTTTTTT. V usage is TRBV19 and J usage is TRBJ1-4; unclear D gene. The CDR3 loop spans 16 amino acids. Germline CDR1 is LNHDA and CDR2 is SQIVND (reference sequence). Trimming removed 3 bases from V and 3 bases from J, with 14 bases in between.

This sequence joins TRBV11-2 and TRBJ1-2; tentatively, D is TRBD1 (6 bases). This CDR3 has 14 residues. Germline CDR1 is SGHAT and CDR2 is FQNNGV. Trimming left V 5 bases short and J 0 bases short, with 10 bases between. CDR3 DNA sequence: TGTGCCAGCAGCCCAGGGGCAGCTAACTATGGCTACACCTTC. Amino acid sequence: CASSPGAANYGYTF. Using reference TRBV11-2 and TRBJ1-2 for the parts outside the CDR3, the full variable domain is EAGVAQSPRYKIIEKRQSVAFWCNPISGHATLYWYQQILGQGPKLLIQFQNNGVVDDSQLPKDRFSAERLKGVDSTLKIQPAKLEDSAVYLCASSPGAANYGYTFGSGTRLTVV.